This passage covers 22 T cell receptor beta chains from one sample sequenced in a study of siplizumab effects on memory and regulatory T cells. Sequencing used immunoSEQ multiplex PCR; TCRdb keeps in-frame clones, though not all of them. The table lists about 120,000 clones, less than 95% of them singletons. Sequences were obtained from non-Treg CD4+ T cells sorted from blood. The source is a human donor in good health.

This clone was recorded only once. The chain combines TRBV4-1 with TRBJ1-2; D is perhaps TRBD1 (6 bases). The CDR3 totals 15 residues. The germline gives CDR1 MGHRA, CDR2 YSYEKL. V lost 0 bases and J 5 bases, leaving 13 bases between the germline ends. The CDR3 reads CASSQDGTPGYGYTF. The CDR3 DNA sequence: TGCGCCAGCAGCCAAGATGGGACACCTGGGTATGGCTACACCTTC.

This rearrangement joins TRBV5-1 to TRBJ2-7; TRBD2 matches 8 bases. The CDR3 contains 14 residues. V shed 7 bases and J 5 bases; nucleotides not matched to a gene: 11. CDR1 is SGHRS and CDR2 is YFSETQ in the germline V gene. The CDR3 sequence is CASAPGLDVHEQYF. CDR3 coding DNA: TGCGCCAGCGCCCCGGGACTAGACGTCCACGAGCAGTACTTC.

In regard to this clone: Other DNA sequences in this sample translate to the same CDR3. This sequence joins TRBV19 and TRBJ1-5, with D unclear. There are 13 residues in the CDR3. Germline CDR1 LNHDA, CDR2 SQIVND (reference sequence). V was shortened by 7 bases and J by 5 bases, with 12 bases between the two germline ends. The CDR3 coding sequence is TGTGCCAGTACCCTGGACCGGGATCAGCCCCAGCATTTT. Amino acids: CASTLDRDQPQHF.

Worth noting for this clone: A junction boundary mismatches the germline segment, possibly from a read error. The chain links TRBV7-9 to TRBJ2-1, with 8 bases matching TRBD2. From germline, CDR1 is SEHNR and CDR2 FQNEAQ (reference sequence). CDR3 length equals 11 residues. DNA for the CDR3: TGCGAGATAGCGGGGTACAATGAGCAGTTCTTC. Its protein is CEIAGYNEQFF.

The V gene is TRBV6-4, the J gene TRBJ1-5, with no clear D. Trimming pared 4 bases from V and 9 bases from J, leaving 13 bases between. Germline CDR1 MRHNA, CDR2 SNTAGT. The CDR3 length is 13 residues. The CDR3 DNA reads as TGTGCCAGCAGTGCCACCCCGAAAGGGCCCCAGCATTTT. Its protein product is CASSATPKGPQHF.

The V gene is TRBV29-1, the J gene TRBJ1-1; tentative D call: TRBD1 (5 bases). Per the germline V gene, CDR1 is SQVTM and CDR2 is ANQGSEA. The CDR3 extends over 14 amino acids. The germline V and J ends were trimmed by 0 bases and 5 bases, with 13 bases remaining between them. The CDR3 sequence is CSVEENSGRTEAFF. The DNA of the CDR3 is TGCAGCGTTGAAGAAAACTCAGGGCGGACTGAAGCTTTCTTT.

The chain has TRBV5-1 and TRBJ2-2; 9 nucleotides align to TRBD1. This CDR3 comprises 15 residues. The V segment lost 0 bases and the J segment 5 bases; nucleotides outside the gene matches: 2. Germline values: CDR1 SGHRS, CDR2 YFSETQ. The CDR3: CASSLVDRGTGELFF. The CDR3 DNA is TGCGCCAGCAGCTTGGTGGACAGGGGTACCGGGGAGCTGTTTTTT.

CDR3 region: CASANPGQGAFGYTF. Written as DNA, the CDR3 is TGTGCCAGTGCAAACCCGGGACAGGGGGCATTTGGCTACACCTTC. The V gene is TRBV19, the J gene TRBJ1-2; 12 bases are shared with TRBD1. Germline loops: CDR1 LNHDA, CDR2 SQIVND (reference sequence). The V gene end was trimmed by 8 bases and the J gene end by 7 bases; junction bases not matched to a gene: 11. This CDR3 comprises 15 residues.

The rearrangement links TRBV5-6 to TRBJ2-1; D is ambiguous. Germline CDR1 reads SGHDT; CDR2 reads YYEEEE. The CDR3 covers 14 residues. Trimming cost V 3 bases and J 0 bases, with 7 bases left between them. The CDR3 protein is CASSSGISYNEQFF. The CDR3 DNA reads TGTGCCAGCAGCTCGGGCATCTCCTACAATGAGCAGTTCTTC.

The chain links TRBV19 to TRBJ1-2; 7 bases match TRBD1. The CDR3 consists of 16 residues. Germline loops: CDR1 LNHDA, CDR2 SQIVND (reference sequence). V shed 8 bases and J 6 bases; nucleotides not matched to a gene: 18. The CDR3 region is CASLPGTVPRGDGYTF. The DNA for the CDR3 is TGTGCCAGTCTTCCCGGGACAGTCCCTAGAGGAGATGGCTACACCTTC.

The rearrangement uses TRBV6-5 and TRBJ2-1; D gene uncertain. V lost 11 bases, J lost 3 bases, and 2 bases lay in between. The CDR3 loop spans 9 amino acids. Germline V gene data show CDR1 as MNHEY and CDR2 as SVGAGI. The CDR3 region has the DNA TGTGCCGGCTACAATGAGCAGTTCTTC. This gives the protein CAGYNEQFF.

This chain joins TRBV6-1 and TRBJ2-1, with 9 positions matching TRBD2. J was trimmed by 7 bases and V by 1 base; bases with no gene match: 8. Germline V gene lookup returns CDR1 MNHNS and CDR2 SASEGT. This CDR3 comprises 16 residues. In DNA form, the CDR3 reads TGTGCCAGCAGTGAAGGTTCTAGCGGGACGGGAAATGAGCAGTTCTTC. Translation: CASSEGSSGTGNEQFF.

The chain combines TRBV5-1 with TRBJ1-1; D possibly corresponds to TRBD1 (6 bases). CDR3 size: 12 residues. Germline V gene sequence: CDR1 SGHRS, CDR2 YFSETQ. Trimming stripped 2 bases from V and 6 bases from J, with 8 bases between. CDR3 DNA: TGCGCCAGCAGCTTTGAGGGGGCTGAAGCTTTCTTT. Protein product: CASSFEGAEAFF.

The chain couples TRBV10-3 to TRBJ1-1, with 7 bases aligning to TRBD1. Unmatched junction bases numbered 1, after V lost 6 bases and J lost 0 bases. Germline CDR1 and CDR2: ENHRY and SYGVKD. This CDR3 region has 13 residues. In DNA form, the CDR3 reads TGTGCCATCAGGGGACAGATGAACACTGAAGCTTTCTTT. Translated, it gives CAIRGQMNTEAFF.

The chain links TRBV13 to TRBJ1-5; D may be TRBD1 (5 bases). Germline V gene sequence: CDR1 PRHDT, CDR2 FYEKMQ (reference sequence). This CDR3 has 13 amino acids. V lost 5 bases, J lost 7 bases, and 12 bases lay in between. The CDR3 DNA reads TGTGCCAGCAGCCGCCGGAGGGACCAGCCCCAGCATTTT. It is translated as CASSRRRDQPQHF.

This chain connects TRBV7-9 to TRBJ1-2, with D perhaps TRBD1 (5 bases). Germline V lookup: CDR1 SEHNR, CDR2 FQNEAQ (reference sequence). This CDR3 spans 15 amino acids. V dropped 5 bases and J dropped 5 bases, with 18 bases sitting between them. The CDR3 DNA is TGTGCCAGCAGCCCGGGAGTCGGGGGAGAATATGGCTACACCTTC. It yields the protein CASSPGVGGEYGYTF.

The CDR3 region has the DNA TGTGCCAGCATTGGGGACAGGGGAGATACGCAGTATTTT. This codes for CASIGDRGDTQYF. This sequence joins TRBV2 and TRBJ2-3; TRBD1 aligns across 10 bases. After removal of 7 bases from V and 5 bases from J, the junction contained 3 bases not matched to a gene. This CDR3 has 13 amino acids. CDR1 SNHLY and CDR2 FYNNEI come from the germline V gene.

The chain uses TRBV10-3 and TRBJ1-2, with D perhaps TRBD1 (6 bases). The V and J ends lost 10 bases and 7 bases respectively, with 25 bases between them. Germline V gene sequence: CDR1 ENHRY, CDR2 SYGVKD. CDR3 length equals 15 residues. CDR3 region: CATVAISGGPGGYTF. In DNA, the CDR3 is TGTGCCACCGTAGCAATATCTGGGGGGCCTGGTGGCTACACCTTC.

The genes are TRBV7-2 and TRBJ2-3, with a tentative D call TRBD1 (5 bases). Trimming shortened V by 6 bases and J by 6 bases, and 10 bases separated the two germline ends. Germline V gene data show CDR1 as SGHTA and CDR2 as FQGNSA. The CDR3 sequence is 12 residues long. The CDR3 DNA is TGTGCCAGCAGTTCAAGGGGCGATACGCAGTATTTT. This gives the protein CASSSRGDTQYF.

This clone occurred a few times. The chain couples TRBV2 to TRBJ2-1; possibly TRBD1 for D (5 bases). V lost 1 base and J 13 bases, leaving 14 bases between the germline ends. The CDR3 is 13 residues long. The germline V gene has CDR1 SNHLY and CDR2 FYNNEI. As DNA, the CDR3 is TGTGCCAGCAGTGAAGGGACACCTGCCGATCAGTTCTTC. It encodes CASSEGTPADQFF.

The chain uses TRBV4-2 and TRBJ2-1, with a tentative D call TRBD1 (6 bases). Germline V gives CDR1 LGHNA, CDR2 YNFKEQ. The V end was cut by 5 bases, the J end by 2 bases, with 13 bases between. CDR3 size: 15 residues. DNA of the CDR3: TGTGCCAGCAGCGAGCTTAGACAGGCCTACAATGAGCAGTTCTTC. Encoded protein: CASSELRQAYNEQFF.

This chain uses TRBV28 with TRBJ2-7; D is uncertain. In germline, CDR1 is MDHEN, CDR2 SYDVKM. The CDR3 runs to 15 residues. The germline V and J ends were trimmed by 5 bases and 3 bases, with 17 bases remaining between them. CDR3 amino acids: CASSPETLAHYEQYF. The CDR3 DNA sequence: TGTGCCAGCAGTCCTGAGACCCTGGCACACTACGAGCAGTACTTC.